This TCR beta chain was identified during a study of T cells after yellow fever vaccination. Study observations and caveats: Weaker in magnitude, the secondary response showed a faster peak on day 5 versus 15.

They built TCR cDNA with 5'RACE template switching, a step that put in a universal primer site and UMIs. TCRdb reprocessed the 5' RACE reads via MiXCR and lists one record per CDR3 protein. The table lists hundreds of thousands of distinct CDR3 sequences, about 13% of them singletons. Of note for this clonotype: Antigen specificity is unknown.

The CDR3 is 15 amino acids. The germline V gene has CDR1 SGHRS and CDR2 YFSETQ. With 0 bases removed from V and 6 bases from J, the gap between germline ends came to 15 bases. The gene calls are TRBV5-1 and TRBJ1-1; D uncertain. Sequencing was performed on PBMCs, taken on the day of the yellow fever booster vaccination. The clonotype originates from a man younger than 45 who received the YFV17D yellow fever vaccine. The CDR3 reads CASSLGGRLTSEAFF. The CDR3 nucleotides read TGCGCCAGCAGCTTGGGAGGCAGGCTAACTTCTGAAGCTTTCTTT.